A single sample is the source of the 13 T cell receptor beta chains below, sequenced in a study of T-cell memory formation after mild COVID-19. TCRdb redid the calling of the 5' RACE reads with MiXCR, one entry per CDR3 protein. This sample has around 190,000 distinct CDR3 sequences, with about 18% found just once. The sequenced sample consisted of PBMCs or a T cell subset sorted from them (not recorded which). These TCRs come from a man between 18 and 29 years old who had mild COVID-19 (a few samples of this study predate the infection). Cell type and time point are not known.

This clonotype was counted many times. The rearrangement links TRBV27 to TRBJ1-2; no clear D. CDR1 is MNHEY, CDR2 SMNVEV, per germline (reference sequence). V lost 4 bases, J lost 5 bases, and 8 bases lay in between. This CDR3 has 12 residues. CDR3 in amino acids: CASSSGLYGYTF. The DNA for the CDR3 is TGTGCCAGCAGTTCAGGACTTTATGGCTACACCTTC.

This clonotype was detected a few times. CDR3 sequence: CASTIWGGLTEAFF. CDR3 nucleotides: TGTGCCAGCACCATTTGGGGGGGTCTCACTGAAGCTTTCTTT. This rearrangement joins TRBV11-2 to TRBJ1-1; maybe TRBD1 (5 bases). V dropped 7 bases and J dropped 4 bases, with 16 bases sitting between them. The CDR3 has 14 amino acids. The germline CDR1 and CDR2 sequences are SGHAT and FQNNGV.

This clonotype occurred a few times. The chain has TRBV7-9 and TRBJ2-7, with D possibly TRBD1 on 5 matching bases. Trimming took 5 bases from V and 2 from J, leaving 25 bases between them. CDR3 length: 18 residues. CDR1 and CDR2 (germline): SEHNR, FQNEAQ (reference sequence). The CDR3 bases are TGTGCCAGCAGCGATAAGACAGACCGAGACTCGCGCACCTACGAGCAGTACTTC. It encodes CASSDKTDRDSRTYEQYF.

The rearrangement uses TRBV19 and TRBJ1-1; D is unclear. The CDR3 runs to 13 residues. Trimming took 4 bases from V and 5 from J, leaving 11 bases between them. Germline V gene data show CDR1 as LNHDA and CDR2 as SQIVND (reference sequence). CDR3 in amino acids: CASSTGLGTEAFF. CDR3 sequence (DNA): TGTGCCAGTAGTACCGGGCTGGGGACTGAAGCTTTCTTT. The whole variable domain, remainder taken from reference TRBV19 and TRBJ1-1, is DGGITQSPKYLFRKEGQNVTLSCEQNLNHDAMYWYRQDPGQGLRLIYYSQIVNDFQKGDIAEGYSVSREKKESFPLTVTSAQKNPTAFYLCASSTGLGTEAFFGQGTRLTVV.

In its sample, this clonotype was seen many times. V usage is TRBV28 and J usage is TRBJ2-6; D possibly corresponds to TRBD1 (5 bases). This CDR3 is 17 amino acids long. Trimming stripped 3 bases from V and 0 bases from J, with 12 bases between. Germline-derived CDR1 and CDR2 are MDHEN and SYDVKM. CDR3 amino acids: CASSFLGPSSGANVLTF. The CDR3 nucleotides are TGTGCCAGCAGTTTCCTGGGGCCAAGCTCTGGGGCCAACGTCCTGACTTTC.

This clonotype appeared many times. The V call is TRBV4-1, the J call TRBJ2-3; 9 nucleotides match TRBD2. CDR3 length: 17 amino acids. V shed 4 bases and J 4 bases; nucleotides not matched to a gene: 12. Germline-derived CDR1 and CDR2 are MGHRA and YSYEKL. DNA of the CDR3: TGCGCCAGCAGCCCCTCTAGGCTAGCGGGGACGGCAGATACGCAGTATTTT. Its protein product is CASSPSRLAGTADTQYF.

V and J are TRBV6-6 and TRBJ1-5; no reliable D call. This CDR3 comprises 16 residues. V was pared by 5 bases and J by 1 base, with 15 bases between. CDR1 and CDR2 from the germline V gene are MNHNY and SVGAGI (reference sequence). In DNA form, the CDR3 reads TGTGCCAGCAGTGCCCGTTGGGGTAGGAGCAATCAGCCCCAGCATTTT. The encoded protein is CASSARWGRSNQPQHF.

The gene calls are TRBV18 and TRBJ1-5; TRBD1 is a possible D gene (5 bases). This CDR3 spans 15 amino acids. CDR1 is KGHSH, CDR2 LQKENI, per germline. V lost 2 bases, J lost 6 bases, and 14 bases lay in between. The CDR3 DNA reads TGTGCCAGCTCACCAAGCGGGGGAGTGAGTCAGCCCCAGCATTTT. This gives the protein CASSPSGGVSQPQHF.

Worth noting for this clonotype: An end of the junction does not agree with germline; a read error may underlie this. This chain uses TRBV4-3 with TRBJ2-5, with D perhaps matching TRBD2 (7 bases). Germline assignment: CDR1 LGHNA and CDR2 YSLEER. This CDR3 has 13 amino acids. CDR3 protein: CASSQVGGRGLDF. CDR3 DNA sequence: TGCGCCAGCAGCCAAGTGGGGGGGCGAGGTTTGGACTTC.

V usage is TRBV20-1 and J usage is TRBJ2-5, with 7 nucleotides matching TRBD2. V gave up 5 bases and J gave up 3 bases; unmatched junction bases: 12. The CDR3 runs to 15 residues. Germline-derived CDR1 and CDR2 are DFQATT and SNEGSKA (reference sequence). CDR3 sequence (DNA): TGCAGTGCTCTCCCATATGGCGGGGGAGAAGAGACCCAGTACTTC. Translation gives CSALPYGGGEETQYF.

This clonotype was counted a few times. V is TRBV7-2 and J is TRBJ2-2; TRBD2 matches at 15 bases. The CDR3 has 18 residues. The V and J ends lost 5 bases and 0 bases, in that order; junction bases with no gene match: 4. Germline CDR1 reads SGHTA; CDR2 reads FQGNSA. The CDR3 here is CASSLGLAGGSNTGELFF. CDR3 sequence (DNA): TGTGCCAGCAGCCTGGGACTAGCGGGGGGTTCGAACACCGGGGAGCTGTTTTTT.

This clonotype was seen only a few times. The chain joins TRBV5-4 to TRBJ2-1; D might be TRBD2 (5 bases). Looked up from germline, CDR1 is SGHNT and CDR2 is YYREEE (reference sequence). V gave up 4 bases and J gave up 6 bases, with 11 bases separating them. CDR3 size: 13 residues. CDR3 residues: CASSLDYSNEQFF. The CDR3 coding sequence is TGTGCCAGCAGCCTAGACTACTCCAATGAGCAGTTCTTC.

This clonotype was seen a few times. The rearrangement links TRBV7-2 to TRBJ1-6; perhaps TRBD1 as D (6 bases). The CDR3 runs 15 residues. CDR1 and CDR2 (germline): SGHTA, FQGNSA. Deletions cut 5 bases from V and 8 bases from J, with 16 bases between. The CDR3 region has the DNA TGTGCCAGCAGCCTGAACTTGGGGGGCCATTCACCCCTCCACTTT. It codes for CASSLNLGGHSPLHF.